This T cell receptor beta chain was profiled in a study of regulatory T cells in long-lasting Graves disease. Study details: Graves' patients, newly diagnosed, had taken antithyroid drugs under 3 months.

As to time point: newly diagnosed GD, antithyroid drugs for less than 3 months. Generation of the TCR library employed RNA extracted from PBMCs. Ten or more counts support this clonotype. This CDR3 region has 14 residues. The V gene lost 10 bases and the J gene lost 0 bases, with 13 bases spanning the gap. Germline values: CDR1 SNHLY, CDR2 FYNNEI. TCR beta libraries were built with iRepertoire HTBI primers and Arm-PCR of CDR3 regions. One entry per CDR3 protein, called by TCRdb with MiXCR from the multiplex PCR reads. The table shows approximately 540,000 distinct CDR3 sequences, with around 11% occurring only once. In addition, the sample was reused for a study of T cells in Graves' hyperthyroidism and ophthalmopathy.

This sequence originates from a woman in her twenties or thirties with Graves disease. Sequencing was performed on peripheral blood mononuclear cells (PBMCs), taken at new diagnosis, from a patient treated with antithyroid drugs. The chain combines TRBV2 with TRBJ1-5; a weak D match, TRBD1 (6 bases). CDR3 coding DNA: TGTGCCACCCAGACAGGCTATAGCAATCAGCCCCAGCATTTT. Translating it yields CATQTGYSNQPQHF.